Listed below are T cell receptor beta chains from one sample, sequenced in a study of blood T cell repertoires in COVID-19. Data came from immunoSEQ multiplex PCR; TCRdb stores just in-frame clones and leaves some out. This table holds 200,000 to 250,000 clones, over 75% found once. Source material: peripheral blood. Receptors were obtained from a human donor in a cohort sampled during active COVID-19. The CDR3 runs from the conserved cysteine through the conserved F or W. The D gene is left open where the match is weak. The size of a clone is reported for some rows only, either as once, few or many, or as a class for expanded clones.

D gene	clone size	V gene	J gene	CDR3 DNA	CDR3 protein
NA	NA	TRBV4-1	TRBJ2-1	TGCGCCAGCAGCCAGGGTCCCGCACCGGGAGAGAGCTCCTACAATGAGCAGTTCTTC	CASSQGPAPGESSYNEQFF
NA	NA	TRBV7-8	TRBJ2-7	TGTGCCAGCAGCTTAGGGAGGACCAGCTCCTACGAGCAGTACTTC	CASSLGRTSSYEQYF
NA	NA	TRBV2	TRBJ1-3	TGTGCCAGCAGTGATCGGCAGGGCTCTGGAAACACCATATATTTT	CASSDRQGSGNTIYF
TRBD1	NA	TRBV6-5	TRBJ2-4	TGTGCCAGCAGTTTTAGGACAGGGGGTGACATTCAGTACTTC	CASSFRTGGDIQYF
NA	NA	TRBV11-3	TRBJ2-2	TGTGCCAGCAGCCTTGGCCGACTCGGCACCGGGGAGCTGTTTTTT	CASSLGRLGTGELFF
TRBD2	few	TRBV10-3	TRBJ2-3	TGTGCCATCAGTGAGACGTCTGCGGGAGTCGGGGCAGATACGCAGTATTTT	CAISETSAGVGADTQYF
NA	NA	TRBV5-4	TRBJ2-6	TGTGCCAGCAGCTCCTCAATGACACGCTCTGGGGCCAACGTCCTGACTTTC	CASSSSMTRSGANVLTF
TRBD2	NA	TRBV5-1	TRBJ2-3	TGCGCCAGCAGCTCCGGGAGCACGGGACTAGGGGGCACAGATACGCAGTATTTT	CASSSGSTGLGGTDTQYF
NA	NA	TRBV6-8	TRBJ1-6	TGTGCCAGCAGTAGCACTATCAGCTCCTATAATTCACCCCTCCACTTT	CASSSTISSYNSPLHF
NA	NA	TRBV5-1	TRBJ2-3	TGCGCCAGCAGCCCTCGGAGCTATCGCACAGATACGCAGTATTTT	CASSPRSYRTDTQYF
NA	NA	TRBV28	TRBJ1-2	TGTGCCAGCAGGGATCCGGGACAAGATGTCTATGGCTACACCTTC	CASRDPGQDVYGYTF
NA	NA	TRBV28	TRBJ2-7	TGTGCCAGCACCCATGGGGGCGCCGTGTACGAGCAGTACTTC	CASTHGGAVYEQYF
NA	NA	TRBV6-6	TRBJ2-3	TGTGCCAGCAGTTACGGCGAGGAAAGCACAGATACGCAGTATTTT	CASSYGEESTDTQYF
TRBD1	few	TRBV28	TRBJ1-6	TGTGCCAGCAGTCAGGGACAGCTTCTTAATTCACCCCTCCACTTT	CASSQGQLLNSPLHF
NA	NA	TRBV11-2	TRBJ2-2	TGTGCCAGCAGCTTAGATCCGGGACAATCGGAGCTGTTTTTT	CASSLDPGQSELFF
NA	NA	TRBV27	TRBJ2-2	TGTGCCAGCAGCCCCTCGGGAGCAGACACCGGGGAGCTGTTTTTT	CASSPSGADTGELFF
TRBD2	NA	TRBV7-6	TRBJ2-3	TGTGCCAGCAGCCCGGGGGGGGATACGCAGTATTTT	CASSPGGDTQYF
NA	NA	TRBV28	TRBJ1-1	TGTGCCAGCAGTACCCACGGGGAACTAACTGAAGCTTTCTTT	CASSTHGELTEAFF
NA	NA	TRBV2	TRBJ1-1	TGTGCCAGCAGTCGGGGGGCGAAGCGTGTCACTGAAGCTTTCTTT	CASSRGAKRVTEAFF
NA	NA	TRBV7-6	TRBJ1-6	TGTGCCAGCAGCTTAGACGGAGATAATTCACCCCTCCACTTT	CASSLDGDNSPLHF
NA	NA	TRBV5-1	TRBJ1-5	TGCGCCAGCAGCGTCACAGGGTCCAGCAATCAGCCCCAGCATTTT	CASSVTGSSNQPQHF
NA	NA	TRBV5-1	TRBJ2-5	TGCGCCAGCAGCTTGGGGGGAGATCCAAGGACCCAGTACTTC	CASSLGGDPRTQYF
TRBD2	NA	TRBV28	TRBJ2-1	TGTGCCAGCAGGAGCGGGAGGGCCGGAAATGAGCAGTTCTTC	CASRSGRAGNEQFF
NA	NA	TRBV7-9	TRBJ1-1	TGTGCCAGCAGCTCTGAGTGGGGGCAATACACTGAAGCTTTCTTT	CASSSEWGQYTEAFF
TRBD1	NA	TRBV5-6	TRBJ2-4	TGTGCCAGCAGCCCTACAGGGGGCAACGGCATTCAGTACTTC	CASSPTGGNGIQYF
TRBD2	NA	TRBV11-2	TRBJ2-7	TGTGCCAGCAGCCCACTAGCGGGGGGAAACTACGAGCAGTACTTC	CASSPLAGGNYEQYF
NA	few	TRBV3-1/TRBV3-2	TRBJ1-5	TGTGCCAGCAGCCAAGCTCCCCCGACAGATCAGCCCCAGCATTTT	CASSQAPPTDQPQHF
NA	NA	TRBV6-5	TRBJ2-7	TGTGCCAGCAGCAGGGGACCAGTCTACGAGCAGTACTTC	CASSRGPVYEQYF
TRBD1	NA	TRBV5-4	TRBJ2-3	TGTGCCAGCAGCTTCCCGGGACAGGGGACAGATACGCAGTATTTT	CASSFPGQGTDTQYF
NA	NA	TRBV12-3/TRBV12-4	TRBJ2-2	TGTGCCAGCAGGGGGGGACGGCGTGGGGAGCTGTTTTTT	CASRGGRRGELFF
TRBD2	NA	TRBV7-3	TRBJ2-3	TGTGCCAGCAGCTTACCAGGCCTAGCGGGGAGCACAGATACGCAGTATTTT	CASSLPGLAGSTDTQYF
TRBD2	NA	TRBV9	TRBJ2-1	TGTGCCAGCAGCGCCTTAGCGGGGTCGCTCTCCTACAATGAGCAGTTCTTC	CASSALAGSLSYNEQFF
TRBD1	NA	TRBV11-2	TRBJ1-1	TGTGCCAGCAGCTTAGTCACCGGGACAGGGTGGGCTGAAGCTTTCTTT	CASSLVTGTGWAEAFF
NA	NA	TRBV19	TRBJ1-2	TGTGCCAGTATCCCTCATGGGGGGTACTATGGCTACACCTTC	CASIPHGGYYGYTF
NA	few	TRBV21-1	TRBJ2-4	TGCACTCTAGCCAAAAACATTCAGTACTTC	CTLAKNIQYF
TRBD1	few	TRBV5-5	TRBJ2-3	TGTGCCAGCGACGGAGCCGGACAGGCCGGACGTACGCAGTATTTT	CASDGAGQAGRTQYF
NA	NA	TRBV6-5	TRBJ1-5	TGTGCCAGCAGTCCGGGGGGCGGGAATCAGCCCCAGCATTTT	CASSPGGGNQPQHF
NA	NA	TRBV24-1	TRBJ2-3	TGTGCCACCAGTGGAGGGACAGATACGCAGTATTTT	CATSGGTDTQYF
NA	NA	TRBV21-1	TRBJ1-5	TGTGCCAGCAGCAAAGGGAGGCAGGGGGACAGGGGGAAGCATCAGCCCCAGCATTTT	CASSKGRQGDRGKHQPQHF
NA	once	TRBV6-6	TRBJ2-3	TGTGCCAGCAGTTACGCAGGGCTCACAGATACGCAGTATTTT	CASSYAGLTDTQYF
TRBD1	NA	TRBV2	TRBJ2-7	TGTGCCAGCAGGGGGACAGGAGGCTACGAGCAGTACTTC	CASRGTGGYEQYF
NA	NA	TRBV6-4	TRBJ1-1	TGTGCCAGCAGTGCAGGGTACAGTAACACTGAAGCTTTCTTT	CASSAGYSNTEAFF
TRBD1	few	TRBV3-1/TRBV3-2	TRBJ1-5	TGTGCCAGCAGCCAAGGAACAGGGGCCCCTCAGCCCCAGCATTTT	CASSQGTGAPQPQHF
TRBD1	NA	TRBV28	TRBJ1-4	TGTGCCAGCAGTCCCACAGGGGAGGAAAAACTGTTTTTT	CASSPTGEEKLFF
TRBD2	NA	TRBV24-1	TRBJ2-1	TGTGCCACCAGTGATTACCCGGGACTAGCGCAACCTGGGTATGAGCAGTTCTTC	CATSDYPGLAQPGYEQFF
NA	few	TRBV3-1/TRBV3-2	TRBJ1-1	TGTGCCAGCAGCCAAGGGGTAGGCGAAACGGGCACTGAAGCTTTCTTT	CASSQGVGETGTEAFF
NA	NA	TRBV6-5	TRBJ1-1	TGTGCCAGCATTAGCGTTCGGTCCCAAACTGAAGCTTTCTTT	CASISVRSQTEAFF
NA	NA	TRBV27	TRBJ1-5	TGTGCCAGCAGTTCCCGAACCAGGGTTGGTGGCAATCAGCCCCAGCATTTT	CASSSRTRVGGNQPQHF
NA	NA	TRBV27	TRBJ2-7	TGTGCCAGCAGTTCCCAGGGCTTTGGCTACGAGCAGTACTTC	CASSSQGFGYEQYF
NA	few	TRBV2	TRBJ1-4	TGTGCCAGCAAAACGGAGGAGGCAACTAATGAAAAACTGTTTTTT	CASKTEEATNEKLFF
TRBD1	NA	TRBV5-1	TRBJ2-6	TGCGCCAGCAGCCAGGGACAGGGGGCGTCAATATCTGGGGCCAACGTCCTGACTTTC	CASSQGQGASISGANVLTF
NA	NA	TRBV5-5	TRBJ2-2	TGTGCCAGCAGCTTGGGACACCCGAACACCGGGGAGCTGTTTTTT	CASSLGHPNTGELFF
NA	NA	TRBV7-2	TRBJ2-5	TGTGCCAGCAGCTCACAGGGAAAACAACAAGAGACCCAGTACTTC	CASSSQGKQQETQYF
TRBD2	few	TRBV27	TRBJ2-7	TGTGCCAGCAGTTTAACTAGCGGGAGGTTTAACGAGCAGTACTTC	CASSLTSGRFNEQYF
NA	NA	TRBV28	TRBJ2-5	TGTGCCAGCAGTTCTAGGTTAAGGGCGGGAAAAGAGACCCAGTACTTC	CASSSRLRAGKETQYF